This T cell receptor beta chain was observed in a study of cytomegalovirus exposure and HLA in healthy donors. Overall study: Both the 95 to 150 validation repertoires and the 666 first-cohort repertoires used the same platform, as reported by a later analysis.

Findings and limits, study-wide: The study designated 164 TCR beta chains cytomegalovirus-associated. The dataset shows that most TCR sequences were rare, while some public TCRs occurred in many donors.

The V and J ends lost 3 bases and 6 bases respectively, with 11 bases between them. The germline gives CDR1 MDHEN, CDR2 SYDVKM. The CDR3 covers 14 residues. This table comes from immunoSEQ multiplex PCR, and its TCRdb copy is limited to in-frame clones, with some not included. The data contain roughly 300,000 clones, 87% of them singletons. This clone showed up just once. The antigen is unknown. Sequencing input: PBMCs. The clonotype was recovered from a woman aged 30 to 39 in good health and CMV-seropositive. V gene TRBV28 combines with J gene TRBJ2-2; D call uncertain. This CDR3 reads CASSLGNGPGELFF. The DNA of the CDR3 is TGTGCCAGCAGTTTGGGTAACGGGCCCGGGGAGCTGTTTTTT.